These 21 T cell receptor beta chains came from one sample sequenced in a study of PD-1 blockade in mismatch repair-deficient tumors. The repertoire was sequenced with immunoSEQ multiplex PCR; TCRdb's copy has only in-frame clones and lacks some. The table lists some 70,000 clones, about 72% of them singletons. Sequenced material: peripheral blood, taken 2 weeks after starting pembrolizumab. Receptor source: an adult with mismatch repair-deficient cancer.

V and J are TRBV4-2 and TRBJ1-5; possibly TRBD1 for D (6 bases). The V gene's germline CDR1 is LGHNA and CDR2 YNFKEQ. The CDR3 covers 16 residues. The V gene lost 2 bases and the J gene lost 0 bases, with 11 bases spanning the gap. CDR3 DNA: TGTGCCAGCAGCCAATATTCGACAGGTAGCAATCAGCCCCAGCATTTT. As protein: CASSQYSTGSNQPQHF.

The J gene is TRBJ2-2, the V gene TRBV2; no firm D call. Germline V gives CDR1 SNHLY, CDR2 FYNNEI. The length of the CDR3 is 14 residues. Trimming removed 7 bases at V and 0 bases at J, with 9 bases between. The chain's CDR3 is CASKAASNTGELFF. The CDR3 nucleotides read TGTGCCAGCAAGGCCGCCTCGAACACCGGGGAGCTGTTTTTT.

The J gene is TRBJ2-7, the V gene TRBV7-2; D tentatively reads TRBD1 or TRBD2 (5 bases each). This CDR3 comprises 13 residues. Germline CDR1 SGHTA, CDR2 FQGNSA. V was trimmed by 6 bases and J by 1 base, leaving 10 bases between them. The CDR3 sequence is CASSWDGSYEQYF. In nucleotides, the CDR3 is TGTGCCAGCAGTTGGGACGGATCCTACGAGCAGTACTTC. The variable domain in full, completed from reference TRBV7-2 and TRBJ2-7, reads GAGVSQSPSNKVTEKGKDVELRCDPISGHTALYWYRQSLGQGLEFLIYFQGNSAPDKSGLPSDRFSAERTGGSVSTLTIQRTQQEDSAVYLCASSWDGSYEQYFGPGTRLTVT.

The rearrangement uses TRBV9 and TRBJ2-7; 7 nucleotides line up with TRBD2. The CDR3 runs 16 residues. In germline, CDR1 is SGDLS, CDR2 YYNGEE. Trimming at V came to 3 bases and at J to 1 base, leaving 10 bases not matched to a gene. The CDR3 protein is CASSGGVREMSYEQYF. The DNA for the CDR3 is TGTGCCAGCAGCGGGGGAGTGCGGGAGATGTCCTACGAGCAGTACTTC.

V and J are TRBV5-1 and TRBJ2-5; 10 nucleotides line up with TRBD2. Per the germline V gene, CDR1 is SGHRS and CDR2 is YFSETQ. CDR3 size: 15 residues. V lost 4 bases, J lost 5 bases, and 8 bases stayed unmatched. This CDR3 is CASSPGLAGVETQYF. DNA for the CDR3: TGCGCCAGCAGCCCGGGGCTAGCGGGAGTTGAGACCCAGTACTTC. Based on the CDR3 plus reference TRBV5-1 and TRBJ2-5, the full variable domain is KAGVTQTPRYLIKTRGQQVTLSCSPISGHRSVSWYQQTPGQGLQFLFEYFSETQRNKGNFPGRFSGRQFSNSRSEMNVSTLELGDSALYLCASSPGLAGVETQYFGPGTRLLVL.

V usage is TRBV19 and J usage is TRBJ1-4; D possibly corresponds to TRBD1 (5 bases). The CDR3 spans 17 residues. CDR1 is LNHDA, CDR2 SQIVND, per germline (reference sequence). The V end was cut by 6 bases, the J end by 0 bases, with 17 bases between. The CDR3 bases are TGTGCCAGTAGCAGCCCGGGGGAGGGCTCAACTAATGAAAAACTGTTTTTT. Translated: CASSSPGEGSTNEKLFF.

This clone was detected only once. The gene calls are TRBV7-2 and TRBJ2-1, with TRBD2 matching over 14 bases. Germline V lookup: CDR1 SGHTA, CDR2 FQGNSA. This CDR3 is built from 15 residues. V gave up 1 base and J gave up 7 bases; unmatched junction bases: 0. CDR3 nucleotides: TGTGCCAGCAGCTTAGGACTAGCGGGAGGGAATGAGCAGTTCTTC. Amino acid sequence: CASSLGLAGGNEQFF.

V is TRBV6-1 and J is TRBJ1-2, with unresolved D. The length of the CDR3 is 12 residues. Germline V lookup: CDR1 MNHNS, CDR2 SASEGT. V was trimmed by 1 base and J by 12 bases, leaving 12 bases between them. CDR3 loop: CASSEGVGTHTF. The DNA for the CDR3 is TGTGCCAGCAGTGAAGGGGTGGGCACGCACACCTTC.

Regarding this clone: The same CDR3 is also encoded by other DNA sequences in this sample. This sequence joins TRBV29-1 and TRBJ2-7; D may be TRBD1 (5 bases). This CDR3 has 11 amino acids. Trimming took off 4 bases at V and 3 bases at J, with 7 bases between the two ends. The germline CDR1 and CDR2 sequences are SQVTM and ANQGSEA. In DNA, the CDR3 is TGCAGCGTTGGACAGAACTACGAGCAGTACTTC. Its protein product is CSVGQNYEQYF.

This chain connects TRBV7-9 to TRBJ2-5, with 7 nucleotides matching TRBD2. This CDR3 has 13 residues. Trimming took 3 bases from V and 4 from J; bases not matched to a gene: 2. Germline CDR1 is SEHNR and CDR2 is FQNEAQ (reference sequence). DNA of the CDR3: TGTGCCAGCAGCTTCTCTAGCGGAGAGACCCAGTACTTC. It codes for CASSFSSGETQYF.

The CDR3 DNA follows: TGTGCCAGTAGTATGCGAGGGGCGGGGGCCGGGACCCAGTACTTC. Translation: CASSMRGAGAGTQYF. The V call is TRBV19, the J call TRBJ2-5; weak D call: TRBD2 (7 bases). The CDR3 covers 15 residues. CDR1 and CDR2 from the germline V gene are LNHDA and SQIVND (reference sequence). The ends were cut back, 3 bases at V and 7 bases at J, with 18 bases in the middle.

The chain carries TRBV2 and TRBJ2-3; D not resolved. This CDR3 has 10 amino acids. V lost 1 base and J 7 bases, leaving 0 bases between the germline ends. From germline, CDR1 is SNHLY and CDR2 FYNNEI. The CDR3 loop is CASSEDTQYF. CDR3 sequence (DNA): TGTGCCAGCAGTGAAGATACGCAGTATTTT.

This rearrangement joins TRBV7-2 to TRBJ1-1, with 7 nucleotides matching TRBD1. Per germline, CDR1 SGHTA and CDR2 FQGNSA. V gave up 5 bases and J gave up 0 bases; unmatched junction bases: 3. The CDR3 has 14 residues. The CDR3 here is CASSMTGLNTEAFF. The CDR3 DNA is TGTGCCAGCAGCATGACAGGGTTGAACACTGAAGCTTTCTTT.

V usage is TRBV4-3 and J usage is TRBJ2-2; 8 nucleotides match TRBD2. There are 16 residues in the CDR3. The germline gives CDR1 LGHNA, CDR2 YSLEER. V dropped 1 base and J dropped 6; count of bases not matched to a gene: 7. The DNA of the CDR3 is TGCGCCAGCAGCCAAGCTCCGGCCGGGAGGGCCGGGGAGCTGTTTTTT. Its translation: CASSQAPAGRAGELFF.

The table lists this clone with a count of one. The gene calls are TRBV14 and TRBJ2-3; D is uncertain. The CDR3 is 15 residues long. Looked up from germline, CDR1 is SGHDN and CDR2 is FVKESK. Trimming stripped 5 bases from V and 0 bases from J, with 12 bases between. The CDR3 DNA is TGTGCCAGCAGCTCAAGGGTCCGTAGCACAGATACGCAGTATTTT. Its protein is CASSSRVRSTDTQYF.

The table lists this clone with a few counts. Additional DNA sequences in this sample encode the identical CDR3. The chain employs TRBV27 and TRBJ1-1; D is perhaps TRBD1 (6 bases). This CDR3 comprises 13 residues. Deletions cut 1 base from V and 6 bases from J, with 9 bases between. CDR1 MNHEY and CDR2 SMNVEV come from the germline V gene (reference sequence). The CDR3 here is CASSLFGGSEAFF. CDR3 nucleotides: TGTGCCAGCAGTTTATTTGGGGGCTCTGAAGCTTTCTTT.

In this sample, this clone turned up a few times. The chain uses TRBV4-2 and TRBJ1-5, with a weak D call TRBD1 (6 bases). The germline V and J ends were trimmed by 4 bases and 1 base, with 20 bases remaining between them. Germline V gene lookup returns CDR1 LGHNA and CDR2 YNFKEQ. This CDR3 region has 18 residues. The CDR3 sequence: CASSPQGLQSMSNQPQHF. CDR3 bases: TGTGCCAGCAGCCCCCAGGGGTTACAGTCTATGAGCAATCAGCCCCAGCATTTT.

This chain uses TRBV2 with TRBJ2-7; a possible D gene is TRBD1 (5 bases). Germline V gene sequence: CDR1 SNHLY, CDR2 FYNNEI. CDR3 length: 12 amino acids. Between the trimmed V and J ends, which lost 7 bases and 4 bases, there was a span of 11 bases. Here the CDR3 reads CASTGMIYEQYF. The CDR3 coding sequence is TGTGCCAGCACAGGGATGATTTACGAGCAGTACTTC. The entire variable domain, with the rest obtained from reference TRBV2 and TRBJ2-7, is as follows: EPEVTQTPSHQVTQMGQEVILRCVPISNHLYFYWYRQILGQKVEFLVSFYNNEISEKSEIFDDQFSVERPDGSNFTLKIRSTKLEDSAMYFCASTGMIYEQYFGPGTRLTVT.

This clone was counted once. The chain joins TRBV6-1 to TRBJ2-7; the D is unclear. V dropped 2 bases and J dropped 7 bases, with 12 bases sitting between them. Looked up from germline, CDR1 is MNHNS and CDR2 is SASEGT. The CDR3 covers 13 residues. CDR3 in DNA: TGTGCCAGCAGTGAAAGAAGGCAGTTGGAGCAGTACTTC. Translated, it gives CASSERRQLEQYF.

The chain has TRBV28 and TRBJ2-5; 8 positions match TRBD2. The V gene end was trimmed by 2 bases and the J gene end by 4 bases; junction bases not matched to a gene: 6. Germline V gene lookup returns CDR1 MDHEN and CDR2 SYDVKM. This CDR3 comprises 15 residues. DNA of the CDR3: TGTGCCAGCAGTTTAAGAGCGGCGGGAGGAGAGACCCAGTACTTC. Protein: CASSLRAAGGETQYF. The complete variable domain, with remaining parts taken from reference TRBV28 and TRBJ2-5, reads DVKVTQSSRYLVKRTGEKVFLECVQDMDHENMFWYRQDPGLGLRLIYFSYDVKMKEKGDIPEGYSVSREKKERFSLILESASTNQTSMYLCASSLRAAGGETQYFGPGTRLLVL.

This chain links TRBV15 with TRBJ1-5; TRBD1 is a possible D gene (6 bases). This CDR3 is 14 amino acids long. Deletions cut 5 bases from V and 4 bases from J, with 12 bases between. Per germline, CDR1 LNHNV and CDR2 YYDKDF (reference sequence). The CDR3 loop reads CATSSDRLNQPQHF. Written as DNA, the CDR3 is TGTGCCACCAGCTCGGACAGATTGAATCAGCCCCAGCATTTT.